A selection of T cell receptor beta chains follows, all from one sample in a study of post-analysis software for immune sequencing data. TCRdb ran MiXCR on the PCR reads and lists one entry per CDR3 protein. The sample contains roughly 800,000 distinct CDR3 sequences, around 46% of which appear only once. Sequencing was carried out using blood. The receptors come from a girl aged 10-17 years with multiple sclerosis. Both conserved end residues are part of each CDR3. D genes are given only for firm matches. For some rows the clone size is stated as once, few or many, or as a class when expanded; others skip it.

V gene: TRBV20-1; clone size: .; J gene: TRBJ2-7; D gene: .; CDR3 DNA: TGCAGTGCTTTTTCCGGGTCGCCCGAGCAGTACTTC; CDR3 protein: CSAFSGSPEQYF
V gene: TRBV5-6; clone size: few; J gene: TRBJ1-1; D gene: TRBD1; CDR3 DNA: TGTGCCAGCAGCCCCGGGACAGGGTTTACTGAAGCTTTCTTT; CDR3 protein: CASSPGTGFTEAFF
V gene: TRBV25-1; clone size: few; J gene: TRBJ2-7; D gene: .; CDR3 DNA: TGTGCCAGCAGTCCCGGGAGGATTACGGTCCACAGGGGCGAGCAGTACTTC; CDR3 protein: CASSPGRITVHRGEQYF
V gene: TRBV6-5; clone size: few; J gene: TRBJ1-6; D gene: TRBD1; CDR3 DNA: TGTGCCAGCAGTGCAAACAGGGGGGAGGATTCACCCCTCCACTTT; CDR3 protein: CASSANRGEDSPLHF
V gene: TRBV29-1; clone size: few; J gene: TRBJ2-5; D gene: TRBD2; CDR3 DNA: TGCAGCGTTGAAGACGGGGGGGGCGCGACCCAGTACTTC; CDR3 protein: CSVEDGGGATQYF
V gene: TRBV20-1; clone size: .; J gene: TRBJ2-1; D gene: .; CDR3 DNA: TGCAGTGCTAGCGTAGGGGAGCAGTTCTTC; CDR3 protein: CSASVGEQFF
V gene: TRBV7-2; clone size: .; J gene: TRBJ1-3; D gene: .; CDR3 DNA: TGTGCCAGCAGCCAGGGACCGAACTCTGGAAACACCATATATTTT; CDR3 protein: CASSQGPNSGNTIYF
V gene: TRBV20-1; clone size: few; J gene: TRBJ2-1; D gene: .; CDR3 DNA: TGCAGTGCTGCCCCGTTGTACAATGAGCAGTTCTTC; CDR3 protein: CSAAPLYNEQFF
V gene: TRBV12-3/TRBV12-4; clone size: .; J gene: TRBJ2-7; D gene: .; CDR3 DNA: TGTGCCAGCAGTTTAACGGCGGAACGGTCCGAGCAGTACTTC; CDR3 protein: CASSLTAERSEQYF
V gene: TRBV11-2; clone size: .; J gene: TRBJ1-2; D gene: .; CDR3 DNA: TGTGCCAGCAGCTTAGGCCCCCCCGGCCACAAGACAACCTATGGCTACACCTTC; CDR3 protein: CASSLGPPGHKTTYGYTF